This T cell receptor beta chain was observed in a study of T cells after somatic rescue of genetic block (dated by TCRdb to between 2020 and 2021). For the wider study: The study assessed how robust, over the long term, a T-cell system was when the system had developed through somatic rescue of a genetic block in T-cell development.

The library was prepared using the immunoSEQ multiplex PCR assay. TCRdb's version of the immuneACCESS table is confined to in-frame rearrangements and falls short of the full clone set. An unresolved V gene accounts for under half of the shortfall where checked; the remainder is of unknown origin. The sample table shows some 15,000 clones, and about two thirds are seen once. The top ten clonotypes cover 14% of the sample. There are 11 amino acids in the CDR3, from cysteine to phenylalanine inclusive. Of all the DNA, just the CDR3 is kept, 33 bases in frame from base 1. A distance of 11 bases separates the germline ends of V and J, which lose 7 bases and 8 bases respectively. As encoded in the germline V gene (reference sequence), CDR1 is SEHNR while CDR2 is FQNEAQ. Points on this clone: Its binding antigen is unknown. No base quality information exists; no much larger clone differs at one position.

Sample: peripheral blood mononuclear cells (PBMCs). The TCR was taken from a boy under 18. The sequence links TRBV7-9 to TRBJ1-2, with no D gene named confidently. The bases read TGTGCCAGCACCCCTTTTCGGGGCTACACCTTC. It encodes CASTPFRGYTF.